The present T cell receptor (beta chain) was sequenced within a study of shared clonotypes between healthy human individuals. This CDR3 has 14 residues. The junction had 2 bases not matched to a gene; V was cut back by 5 bases and J by 5 bases. Germline assignment: CDR1 SEHNR and CDR2 FQNEAQ (reference sequence). The table came from immunoSEQ multiplex PCR; TCRdb's copy has only in-frame clones and leaves some out. The top ten hold around 0.32% of the sample, which has around 370,000 clones, 90% to 98% seen once. Sequenced: memory CD8+ T cells sorted from blood. Subset noted: CD45RO+ cells pooled with CCR7-negative TemRA cells. The TCR comes from a man between 25 and 39 years old in good health. The chain employs TRBV7-9 and TRBJ1-6; TRBD1 matches 8 bases. This chain's CDR3 is CASSDRGDNSPLHF. The CDR3 DNA reads as TGTGCCAGCAGCGACAGGGGCGATAATTCACCCCTCCACTTT.